Listed here are 25 T cell receptor beta chains from one sample, sequenced in a study of CD8 T cells in Susac syndrome. An amount of RNA that ranged from about 0.45 to 1 ug was reverse transcribed with random hexamers. TCRdb reprocessed the immunoSEQ multiplex PCR reads via MiXCR and lists one record per CDR3 protein. This repertoire shows some 120,000 distinct CDR3 sequences, roughly 94% found once; its top ten account for around 0.13%. The source material was CD4+ T cells from PBMCs. These receptors were taken from a human donor with multiple sclerosis.

The rearrangement links TRBV7-3 to TRBJ2-1; D not certain. V was trimmed by 1 base and J by 4 bases, leaving 5 bases between them. The CDR3 is 13 amino acids. Germline V gene sequence: CDR1 SGHTA, CDR2 FQGTGA. The CDR3, as DNA: TGTGCCAGCAGCTTAATCCTTTACAATGAGCAGTTCTTC. This translates into CASSLILYNEQFF.

V and J are TRBV2 and TRBJ2-7, with D hard to call. The CDR3 runs to 15 residues. V lost 1 base, J lost 3 bases, and 13 bases lay in between. Germline loops: CDR1 SNHLY, CDR2 FYNNEI. The CDR3 loop reads CASSEGIVAVYEQYF. The CDR3 nucleotides read TGTGCCAGCAGTGAAGGTATAGTGGCGGTCTACGAGCAGTACTTC.

The chain combines TRBV7-9 with TRBJ2-5; D gene ambiguous. Germline-derived CDR1 and CDR2 are SEHNR and FQNEAQ (reference sequence). There are 13 residues in the CDR3. The germline V and J ends were trimmed by 7 bases and 2 bases, with 11 bases remaining between them. CDR3 nucleotide sequence: TGTGCCAGCAACACCGACGGACAAGAGACCCAGTACTTC. Protein: CASNTDGQETQYF.

This clonotype occurred a few times. This sequence joins TRBV5-1 and TRBJ2-1; D not resolved. Germline V gene sequence: CDR1 SGHRS, CDR2 YFSETQ. The CDR3 consists of 12 residues. The V end lost 3 bases, the J end lost 9 bases, and 10 bases lay between the germline ends. In nucleotides, the CDR3 is TGCGCCAGCAGCTACCAATCCCGTGAGCAGTTCTTC. Amino acid sequence: CASSYQSREQFF.

This sequence joins TRBV7-9 and TRBJ1-3; D is undetermined. The CDR3 is 13 amino acids. Germline CDR1 and CDR2: SEHNR and FQNEAQ (reference sequence). V was shortened by 4 bases and J by 7 bases, with 11 bases between the two germline ends. CDR3 in DNA: TGTGCCAGCAGCTCGTTTCCGGATAACACCATATATTTT. Its protein is CASSSFPDNTIYF.

The V call is TRBV6-2 or TRBV6-3, the J call TRBJ2-3; D may be TRBD2 (7 bases). The length of the CDR3 is 18 residues. Germline CDR1 MNHEY, CDR2 SVGEGT. Trimming shortened V by 4 bases and J by 5 bases, and 25 bases separated the two germline ends. CDR3 sequence: CASSSPNVRRGLRDTQYF. CDR3 in DNA: TGTGCCAGCAGTTCACCAAACGTGCGGCGGGGGCTTCGAGATACGCAGTATTTT.

This chain joins TRBV7-2 and TRBJ2-7; D not certain. The germline V and J ends were trimmed by 5 bases and 3 bases, with 5 bases remaining between them. The length of the CDR3 is 11 residues. Germline V CDR1 and CDR2: SGHTA, FQGNSA. The CDR3 sequence is CASSLRYEQYF. The CDR3, as DNA: TGTGCCAGCAGCCTTCGCTACGAGCAGTACTTC.

The chain couples TRBV20-1 to TRBJ2-3; 9 nucleotides agree with TRBD2. V lost 7 bases and J lost 1; bases outside the gene matches: 6. Germline V lookup: CDR1 DFQATT, CDR2 SNEGSKA (reference sequence). This CDR3 has 14 amino acids. In nucleotides, the CDR3 is TGCAGTGGCGGGAGGGCCGGTGGCACAGATACGCAGTATTTT. Amino acids: CSGGRAGGTDTQYF.

This clonotype was detected only once. This chain connects TRBV5-1 to TRBJ2-2, with 7 bases lining up with TRBD1. The CDR3 is made up of 17 amino acids. J gave up 4 bases and V 4 bases, and 13 bases lay outside the gene matches. CDR1 and CDR2 (germline): SGHRS, YFSETQ. DNA of the CDR3: TGCGCCAGCAGCCCAGCCCCGGGACAGCTCAGCACCGGGGAGCTGTTTTTT. Amino acid sequence: CASSPAPGQLSTGELFF. The complete variable domain, with remaining parts taken from reference TRBV5-1 and TRBJ2-2, reads KAGVTQTPRYLIKTRGQQVTLSCSPISGHRSVSWYQQTPGQGLQFLFEYFSETQRNKGNFPGRFSGRQFSNSRSEMNVSTLELGDSALYLCASSPAPGQLSTGELFFGEGSRLTVL.

This chain's CDR3 is CASSLVGGGTEAFF. The CDR3 region has the DNA TGCGCCAGCAGCTTGGTGGGCGGGGGCACTGAAGCTTTCTTT. The chain combines TRBV5-1 with TRBJ1-1, with D perhaps TRBD1 (5 bases). V lost 0 bases, J lost 4 bases, and 10 bases lay in between. Per the germline V gene, CDR1 is SGHRS and CDR2 is YFSETQ. The CDR3 spans 14 residues.

This rearrangement joins TRBV7-2 to TRBJ1-5, with 12 bases fitting TRBD1. CDR1 is SGHTA and CDR2 is FQGNSA in the germline V gene. This CDR3 region has 15 residues. Unmatched junction bases numbered 5, after V lost 5 bases and J lost 6 bases. The CDR3 sequence: CASSTGQGATQPQHF. The CDR3 nucleotides read TGTGCCAGCAGCACGGGACAGGGGGCAACTCAGCCCCAGCATTTT. The full variable domain, completed using reference TRBV7-2 and TRBJ1-5, is GAGVSQSPSNKVTEKGKDVELRCDPISGHTALYWYRQSLGQGLEFLIYFQGNSAPDKSGLPSDRFSAERTGGSVSTLTIQRTQQEDSAVYLCASSTGQGATQPQHFGDGTRLSIL.

The V and J genes are TRBV2 and TRBJ2-5; TRBD1 matches 7 bases. The V and J ends lost 4 bases and 3 bases, in that order; junction bases with no gene match: 2. The CDR3 spans 13 residues. Per germline, CDR1 SNHLY and CDR2 FYNNEI. The CDR3 DNA is TGTGCCAGCAGTGCCACAGGGGAAGAGACCCAGTACTTC. Protein: CASSATGEETQYF.

This clonotype was seen just once. J is TRBJ2-2 and V is TRBV27, with TRBD2 matching over 8 bases. V trimming: 2 bases; J trimming: 5 bases; junction bases outside the gene matches: 4. Germline V CDR1 and CDR2: MNHEY, SMNVEV (reference sequence). The length of the CDR3 is 15 residues. The CDR3 loop reads CASSLTSGPTGELFF. The CDR3 DNA follows: TGTGCCAGCAGTTTAACTAGCGGTCCTACCGGGGAGCTGTTTTTT.

V is TRBV30 and J is TRBJ2-7; the D is unclear. Deletions cut 3 bases from V and 0 bases from J, with 9 bases between. The CDR3 has 13 amino acids. Germline V gene lookup returns CDR1 GTSNPN and CDR2 SVGIG (reference sequence). In nucleotides, the CDR3 is TGTGCCTGGAGGGACGGAAACTCCTACGAGCAGTACTTC. Its translation: CAWRDGNSYEQYF.

The rearrangement joins TRBV3-1 to TRBJ2-5, with unresolved D. Trimming pared 0 bases from V and 14 bases from J, leaving 13 bases between. Germline CDR1 reads LGHDT; CDR2 reads YNNKEL (reference sequence). The CDR3 loop spans 12 amino acids. The CDR3 is CASSQDLLDLYF. CDR3 coding DNA: TGTGCCAGCAGCCAAGACCTATTAGACCTTTACTTC.

The CDR3 DNA follows: TGTGCCAGCAGCCAAGATCCCAGCGGGGGGACAAATGAGCAGTTCTTC. This translates into CASSQDPSGGTNEQFF. This sequence joins TRBV3-1 and TRBJ2-1, with TRBD2 matching 9 bases. The CDR3 length is 16 residues. V lost 0 bases and J lost 7; bases outside the gene matches: 7. The germline V gene has CDR1 LGHDT and CDR2 YNNKEL (reference sequence).

The V and J genes are TRBV18 and TRBJ2-7; D unclear. Germline CDR1 reads KGHSH; CDR2 reads LQKENI. This CDR3 has 14 amino acids. V was pared by 1 base and J by 2 bases, with 9 bases between. DNA for the CDR3: TGTGCCAGCTCACCACTACAGAGAACCTACGAGCAGTACTTC. Translation: CASSPLQRTYEQYF.

The chain links TRBV6-2 or TRBV6-3 to TRBJ2-7; 9 bases map to TRBD2. Germline assignment: CDR1 MNHEY and CDR2 SVGEGT. This CDR3 is built from 17 residues. The V segment lost 7 bases and the J segment 0 bases; nucleotides outside the gene matches: 13. CDR3 sequence: CASTRRVGAGGSYEQYF. The CDR3 DNA reads as TGTGCCAGCACCCGGAGGGTGGGAGCGGGAGGCTCCTACGAGCAGTACTTC.

V gene TRBV10-3 combines with J gene TRBJ2-5, with D maybe TRBD1 (6 bases). The CDR3 is 13 residues long. Germline assignment: CDR1 ENHRY and CDR2 SYGVKD. The CDR3: CVVSRGYQETQYF. The CDR3 region has the DNA TGTGTCGTTAGTAGGGGGTACCAAGAGACCCAGTACTTC.

The gene calls are TRBV18 and TRBJ1-1, with D possibly matching TRBD1 (6 bases). V lost 6 bases to trimming and J lost 1 base, with 12 bases between them. The CDR3 has 14 amino acids. Germline V lookup: CDR1 KGHSH, CDR2 LQKENI. CDR3 nucleotides: TGTGCCAGCTCTTACGGGACAAAGAACACTGAAGCTTTCTTT. Its translation is CASSYGTKNTEAFF.

The chain links TRBV19 to TRBJ1-2; D may be TRBD1 (6 bases). Germline values: CDR1 LNHDA, CDR2 SQIVND (reference sequence). This CDR3 spans 14 amino acids. V lost 3 bases and J lost 4, with 12 bases in between. The CDR3 region has the DNA TGTGCCAGTAGTATGTCTTCCAGGGGCTATGGCTACACCTTC. It translates to CASSMSSRGYGYTF.

This clonotype was observed a single time. This chain uses TRBV29-1 with TRBJ1-3; no clear D gene. Deletions cut 1 base from V and 0 bases from J, with 13 bases between. Germline V gene sequence: CDR1 SQVTM, CDR2 ANQGSEA. The CDR3 totals 16 residues. CDR3: CSVEAVRGNSGNTIYF. CDR3 nucleotide sequence: TGCAGCGTTGAAGCAGTAAGAGGGAACTCTGGAAACACCATATATTTT. Complete variable domain (other parts from reference TRBV29-1 and TRBJ1-3): SAVISQKPSRDICQRGTSLTIQCQVDSQVTMMFWYRQQPGQSLTLIATANQGSEATYESGFVIDKFPISRPNLTFSTLTVSNMSPEDSSIYLCSVEAVRGNSGNTIYFGEGSWLTVV.

The CDR3 loop is CARALGTEAFF. CDR3 sequence (DNA): TGTGCCCGGGCTCTTGGCACTGAAGCTTTCTTT. The chain has TRBV30 and TRBJ1-1; D call uncertain. From germline, CDR1 is GTSNPN and CDR2 SVGIG (reference sequence). This CDR3 has 11 residues. V lost 8 bases and J 4 bases, leaving 11 bases between the germline ends.

In regard to this clonotype: The final CDR3 position lacks the conserved phenylalanine or tryptophan, pointing to a likely read error. For the CDR3, the DNA is TGTGCCACCAGCGGGGAGGACGAGCAGTACCTC. This gives the protein CATSGEDEQYL. The chain recombines TRBV15 with TRBJ2-7, with D perhaps matching TRBD2 (6 bases). This CDR3 contains 11 residues. Germline V lookup: CDR1 LNHNV, CDR2 YYDKDF (reference sequence). V lost 5 bases to trimming and J lost 5 bases, with 7 bases between them.

This clonotype came up a few times. The chain recombines TRBV12-3 or TRBV12-4 with TRBJ1-1; D uncertain. This CDR3 comprises 13 residues. Trimming stripped 1 base from V and 4 bases from J, with 7 bases between. The CDR3 protein is CASSLVRGTEAFF. The CDR3 coding sequence is TGTGCCAGCAGTTTAGTGCGGGGCACTGAAGCTTTCTTT.